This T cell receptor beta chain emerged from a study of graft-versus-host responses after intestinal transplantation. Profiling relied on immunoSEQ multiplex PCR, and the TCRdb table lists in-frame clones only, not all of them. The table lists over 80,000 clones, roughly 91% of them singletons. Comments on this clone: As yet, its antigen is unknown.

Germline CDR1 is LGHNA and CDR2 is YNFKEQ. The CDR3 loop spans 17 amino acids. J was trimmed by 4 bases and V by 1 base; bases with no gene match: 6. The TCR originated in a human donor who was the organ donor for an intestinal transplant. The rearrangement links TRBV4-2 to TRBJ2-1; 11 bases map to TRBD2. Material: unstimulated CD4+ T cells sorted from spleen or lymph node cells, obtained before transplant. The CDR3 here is CASSQGRGLADYNEQFF. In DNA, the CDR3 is TGTGCCAGCAGCCAAGGAAGGGGACTAGCGGATTACAATGAGCAGTTCTTC.